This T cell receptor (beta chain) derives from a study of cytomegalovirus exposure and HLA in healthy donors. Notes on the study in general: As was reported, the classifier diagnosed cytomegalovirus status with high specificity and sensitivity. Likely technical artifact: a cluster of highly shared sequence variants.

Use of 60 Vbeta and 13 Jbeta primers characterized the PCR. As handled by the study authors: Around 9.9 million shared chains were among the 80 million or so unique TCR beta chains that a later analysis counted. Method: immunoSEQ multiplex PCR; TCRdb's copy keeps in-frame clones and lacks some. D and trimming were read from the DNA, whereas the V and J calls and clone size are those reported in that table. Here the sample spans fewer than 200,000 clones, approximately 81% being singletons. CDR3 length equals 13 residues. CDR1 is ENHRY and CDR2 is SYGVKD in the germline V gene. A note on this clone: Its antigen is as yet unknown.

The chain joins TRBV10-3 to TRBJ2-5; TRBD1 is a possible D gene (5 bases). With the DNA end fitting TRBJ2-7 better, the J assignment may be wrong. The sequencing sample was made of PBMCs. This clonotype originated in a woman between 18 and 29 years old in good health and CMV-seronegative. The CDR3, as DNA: TGTGCCATCAGTGATCAACAGGCTGGCGAGCAGTACTTC. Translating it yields CAISDQQAGEQYF.